This T cell receptor (beta chain) was found in a study of metastatic and nonmetastatic thyroid tumors. Study at large: Comparative analysis of repertoires was undertaken across blood and tumor or nodule tissue obtained from malignant and benign thyroid patients. General study results and limits: Reported TCR beta diversity, measured in blood and tumor, was significantly higher for malignant thyroid tumors than for benign nodules.

All patients were untreated before thyroid surgery. This clone turned up a few times. Antigen: not known. In the original processing: The authors used CDR3 differences across clinicopathological groups to build a distant-metastasis classifier for papillary thyroid cancer. TCRdb ran MiXCR on the PCR reads. TCRdb, not the original authors, processed these V and J calls. Of 25,000 to 35,000 clones listed, 25% to 35% are singletons. This CDR3 has 15 residues. Trimming at V came to 6 bases and at J to 6 bases, leaving 7 bases not matched to a gene. Sequenced input: blood. The origin of this receptor is a female donor with papillary thyroid cancer or a benign thyroid nodule (not recorded which). Some clones in this sample may be carry-over from other donors' samples. The chain is built from TRBV12-3 or TRBV12-4 and TRBJ2-2; 10 bases agree with TRBD2. The CDR3 loop is CASSHLAGVAGELFF. CDR3 nucleotides: TGTGCCAGCAGCCATCTAGCGGGAGTGGCCGGGGAGCTGTTTTTT.